This T cell receptor beta chain was identified in a study of T-cell memory formation after mild COVID-19. Study-level information: The study found TCR clusters largely donor specific. Overall study findings and caveats: There were some responding clones in pre-infection memory, which suggested that cross-reactive memory had joined. Day 15 to 85 contracting clones showed balanced CD4/CD8; day 15 to 37 expanders favored CD4+. CD4+ contracting clones lay mainly in CM and EM, CD8+ ones in EMRA.

About this clonotype itself: As yet, its antigen is unknown.

After removal of 6 bases from V and 7 bases from J, the junction contained 10 bases not matched to a gene. The CDR3 sequence is 15 residues long. Germline CDR1 is MNHNS and CDR2 is SASEGT. TCRdb re-analysed the 5' RACE reads in MiXCR, keeping a single row per CDR3 protein. Counted here are more than 250,000 distinct CDR3 sequences, roughly 17% occurring once; the ten biggest clones make up roughly 22%. The specimen sequenced was PBMCs or a T cell subset sorted from them (not recorded which). The V gene is TRBV6-1, the J gene TRBJ2-1; 9 nucleotides agree with TRBD2. This TCR was sampled from a man between 18 and 29 years old who had mild COVID-19 (a few samples of this study predate the infection). Cell type and time point are not known. The CDR3 DNA is TGTGCCAGCAGGATCGGCGGGGGGGCCGGGAATGAGCAGTTCTTC. This gives the protein CASRIGGGAGNEQFF.